A selection of T cell receptor beta chains follows, all from one sample in a study of T cells after yellow fever vaccination. A single record per CDR3 protein comes from TCRdb applying MiXCR to the 5' RACE reads. The sample includes hundreds of thousands of distinct CDR3 sequences, about 17% of them seen just once. Specimen: PBMCs, collected before the yellow fever booster vaccination. The source of these receptors is a man aged 18 to 29 who received the YFV17D yellow fever vaccine. Each CDR3 is given with its conserved first and last residue. D genes are given only for firm matches. Clone size is not always given. Where it is, it says once, few, many or a class for expanded clones.

>.|TRBV11-2|.|TRBJ2-2
CASRASATGELFF
TGTGCCAGCAGGGCTTCGGCCACCGGGGAGCTGTTTTTT
>.|TRBV6-2/TRBV6-3|.|TRBJ2-2
CASSLSEIGELFF
TGTGCCAGCAGTTTGTCGGAGATCGGGGAGCTGTTTTTT
>few|TRBV5-1|TRBD1|TRBJ2-7
CASNSRTGGVSTYEQYF
TGCGCCAGCAATTCAAGGACAGGGGGAGTTAGCACCTACGAGCAGTACTTC
>.|TRBV4-3|TRBD2|TRBJ2-2
CASSQDPAGGTGELFF
TGCGCCAGCAGCCAAGATCCAGCGGGGGGCACCGGGGAGCTGTTTTTT
>few|TRBV5-5|.|TRBJ2-4
CASSLTGRAKNIQYF
TGTGCCAGCAGCTTGACAGGCCGAGCCAAAAACATTCAGTACTTC
>few|TRBV27|.|TRBJ1-1
CASSLSLFRVETLNTEAFF
TGTGCCAGCAGTTTATCGCTATTTCGGGTCGAGACCTTGAACACTGAAGCTTTCTTT
>.|TRBV7-2|.|TRBJ2-5
CASGGYQETQYF
TGTGCCAGCGGAGGATACCAAGAGACCCAGTACTTC
>.|TRBV7-2|TRBD2|TRBJ2-3
CASSLGGSATQYF
TGTGCCAGCAGCCTCGGGGGGAGCGCTACGCAGTATTTT
>.|TRBV3-1|.|TRBJ2-1
CASSQDLKSRDEQFF
TGTGCCAGCAGCCAAGATTTGAAGTCCAGGGATGAGCAGTTCTTC
>.|TRBV21-1|.|TRBJ1-6
CASSKSDKNSPLHF
TGTGCCAGCAGCAAATCGGACAAAAATTCACCCCTCCACTTT
>.|TRBV27|.|TRBJ1-1
CATVENTEAFF
TGTGCCACCGTGGAGAACACTGAAGCTTTCTTT
>.|TRBV7-2|TRBD2|TRBJ2-1
CASSLQTAGVGDEQFF
TGTGCCAGCAGCTTACAGACAGCGGGGGTCGGAGATGAGCAGTTCTTC
>few|TRBV6-2/TRBV6-3|.|TRBJ1-4
CASSYSRQATNEKLFF
TGTGCCAGCAGTTACTCCCGACAGGCAACTAATGAAAAACTGTTTTTT
>many|TRBV5-1|.|TRBJ2-5
CASSLGDTSQETQYF
TGCGCCAGCAGCTTGGGAGACACGAGCCAAGAGACCCAGTACTTC
>.|TRBV6-2/TRBV6-3|TRBD1|TRBJ2-5
CASSYPSGQGGETQYF
TGTGCCAGCAGTTATCCGTCGGGACAGGGTGGAGAGACCCAGTACTTC
>few|TRBV10-3|.|TRBJ2-2
CAISGAGELFF
TGTGCCATCAGCGGCGCCGGGGAGCTGTTTTTT
>few|TRBV20-1|.|TRBJ1-5
CSASVLGENQHF
TGCAGTGCTAGCGTACTCGGGGAAAATCAGCATTTT
>.|TRBV29-1|.|TRBJ2-3
CSVEEGRTDTQYF
TGCAGCGTTGAAGAGGGGCGCACAGATACGCAGTATTTT
>.|TRBV6-5|.|TRBJ1-5
CASSYRATEQPQHF
TGTGCCAGCAGTTACCGGGCCACTGAGCAGCCCCAGCATTTT
>few|TRBV4-3|.|TRBJ2-3
CASSQEPTDTQYF
TGCGCCAGCAGCCAAGAACCGACAGATACGCAGTATTTT
>once|TRBV20-1|.|TRBJ1-6
CSASGEVLRSPLHF
TGCAGTGCTAGTGGGGAAGTCCTCCGATCACCCCTCCACTTT
>once|TRBV7-9|.|TRBJ2-5
CASSRRQQETQYF
TGTGCCAGCAGCCGGCGGCAGCAAGAGACCCAGTACTTC
>.|TRBV23-1|.|TRBJ1-5
CATEPGTDNQPQHF
TGCGCCACCGAGCCGGGGACGGACAATCAGCCCCAGCATTTT
>.|TRBV6-2/TRBV6-3|.|TRBJ1-5
CASSPTGFNQPQHF
TGTGCCAGCAGCCCTACAGGGTTTAATCAGCCCCAGCATTTT
>few|TRBV24-1|TRBD2|TRBJ2-1
CATSSGSSYNEQFF
TGTGCCACCAGCAGCGGGAGCTCCTACAATGAGCAGTTCTTC
>.|TRBV15|.|TRBJ2-5
CATRRHEYQETQYF
TGTGCCACCAGGAGACACGAGTACCAAGAGACCCAGTACTTC
>.|TRBV3-1|.|TRBJ2-2
CASSFGLGFSGELFF
TGTGCCAGCAGCTTTGGCCTAGGATTTTCCGGGGAGCTGTTTTTT
>.|TRBV15|.|TRBJ2-7
CATSRDWNEQYF
TGTGCCACCAGCAGAGATTGGAACGAGCAGTACTTC
>few|TRBV6-2/TRBV6-3|.|TRBJ2-1
CASSYSTDWSSYNEQFF
TGTGCCAGCAGTTACTCGACTGACTGGAGCTCCTACAATGAGCAGTTCTTC
>few|TRBV7-6|TRBD2|TRBJ2-5
CASSPFGGQETQYF
TGTGCCAGCAGCCCCTTCGGGGGGCAAGAGACCCAGTACTTC
>many|TRBV7-2|TRBD1|TRBJ1-1
CASSRRTGGEEAFF
TGTGCCAGCAGCCGGAGGACAGGGGGAGAAGAAGCTTTCTTT
>.|TRBV5-1|.|TRBJ1-1
CASSLVSVNTEAFF
TGCGCCAGCAGCTTGGTTTCGGTGAACACTGAAGCTTTCTTT
>.|TRBV5-1|.|TRBJ1-4
CASNGGRVGEKLFF
TGCGCCAGCAACGGGGGCAGGGTTGGAGAAAAACTGTTTTTT
>few|TRBV12-3/TRBV12-4|TRBD1|TRBJ1-5
CASSSGTGGFGQPQHF
TGTGCCAGCAGTTCCGGGACAGGGGGCTTCGGTCAGCCCCAGCATTTT
>.|TRBV4-1|TRBD2|TRBJ2-1
CASSQSGGAVEQFF
TGCGCCAGCAGCCAGAGCGGGGGGGCGGTTGAGCAGTTCTTC
>.|TRBV6-1|.|TRBJ2-3
CASSGRRDTQYF
TGTGCCAGCAGTGGCAGAAGGGATACGCAGTATTTT
>once|TRBV9|TRBD1|TRBJ1-5
CASSVSGGSNQPQHF
TGTGCCAGCAGCGTGTCAGGGGGCAGCAATCAGCCCCAGCATTTT
>.|TRBV6-6|TRBD1|TRBJ1-2
CASSSLRDRGRGYTF
TGTGCCAGCAGTTCCCTCCGGGACAGGGGCCGTGGCTACACCTTC
>few|TRBV7-9|TRBD1|TRBJ1-1
CASSPPGQGRTYQRNTEAFF
TGTGCCAGCAGCCCTCCTGGACAGGGGAGGACTTATCAAAGAAACACTGAAGCTTTCTTT
>.|TRBV7-2|.|TRBJ2-3
CASSLRWSATDTQYF
TGTGCCAGCAGCTTAAGATGGTCAGCCACAGATACGCAGTATTTT
>few|TRBV5-1|.|TRBJ1-3
CASRSTGTSGNTIYF
TGCGCCAGCAGATCTACCGGGACCTCTGGAAACACCATATATTTT
>few|TRBV7-2|.|TRBJ1-2
CASSPDGVYGYTF
TGTGCCAGCAGCCCCGACGGGGTATATGGCTACACCTTC
>.|TRBV28|TRBD1|TRBJ2-3
CASSPGQGVGDTQYF
TGTGCCAGCAGCCCAGGGCAGGGGGTGGGAGATACGCAGTATTTT
>few|TRBV7-8|TRBD1|TRBJ1-1
CASSLGTGKNTEAFF
TGTGCCAGCAGCTTAGGGACAGGGAAGAACACTGAAGCTTTCTTT
>many|TRBV5-1|TRBD1|TRBJ2-3
CASSGQGTDTQYF
TGCGCCAGCAGCGGACAGGGGACAGATACGCAGTATTTT
>.|TRBV7-6|.|TRBJ2-7
CASSLELDSYEQYF
TGTGCCAGCAGCTTAGAACTGGACTCCTACGAGCAGTACTTC
>.|TRBV7-9|.|TRBJ2-5
CASSSPLGADLPPYQETQYF
TGTGCCAGCAGCTCCCCCCTCGGGGCGGACCTCCCCCCCTACCAAGAGACCCAGTACTTC
>once|TRBV29-1|.|TRBJ2-5
CSVGGEDQETQYF
TGCAGCGTTGGAGGGGAGGACCAAGAGACCCAGTACTTC
>few|TRBV5-1|TRBD1|TRBJ2-5
CASSLGDSSGETQYF
TGCGCCAGCAGCTTGGGGGACAGCTCCGGGGAGACCCAGTACTTC
>.|TRBV29-1|.|TRBJ1-2
CSVGQGSGLHGYTF
TGCAGCGTTGGGCAGGGGTCCGGGTTGCATGGCTACACCTTC